A selection of T cell receptor beta chains follows, all from one sample in a study of blood T cell repertoires in COVID-19. Generated by immunoSEQ multiplex PCR, the TCRdb table keeps only in-frame clones and is missing some. The table has about 300,000 clones, 85% to 90% seen once. Sequencing used peripheral blood. The receptors come from a man aged 70-80 years with acute or convalescent COVID-19. CDR3s include the opening cysteine and the closing phenylalanine or tryptophan. The order of the fields is CDR3 DNA, CDR3 protein, J gene, V gene, D gene, CDR3 length, clone size. D genes are given only for firm matches. Expanded clones get a size class; other rows say once, few or many, or leave the size out.

cdr3_nt: TGTGCCAGCAGTGGACTTCCGGGACAGGGGGGTAGCTACGAGCAGTACTTC
cdr3_aa: CASSGLPGQGGSYEQYF
j_call: TRBJ2-7
v_call: TRBV6-1
d_call: TRBD1
cdr3_length: 17
clone_size: NA

cdr3_nt: TGTGCCAGCAGTCCCGTGGGGGGAGGCTACACCTTC
cdr3_aa: CASSPVGGGYTF
j_call: TRBJ1-2
v_call: TRBV27
d_call: NA
cdr3_length: 12
clone_size: NA

cdr3_nt: TGTGCCAGCAGCCCTGGACAGCTTATCAATAATTCACCCCTCCACTTT
cdr3_aa: CASSPGQLINNSPLHF
j_call: TRBJ1-6
v_call: TRBV5-4
d_call: NA
cdr3_length: 16
clone_size: few

cdr3_nt: TGTGCCAGCAGCCACTACAGGGATGGCGAGCAGTACTTC
cdr3_aa: CASSHYRDGEQYF
j_call: TRBJ2-7
v_call: TRBV3-1/TRBV3-2
d_call: NA
cdr3_length: 13
clone_size: NA

cdr3_nt: TGTGCCAGCAGCTTAGGGGCGCGGGAGGGTCAGCCCCAGCATTTT
cdr3_aa: CASSLGAREGQPQHF
j_call: TRBJ1-5
v_call: TRBV7-2
d_call: NA
cdr3_length: 15
clone_size: NA

cdr3_nt: TGTGCCAGCTCCCTTACTAGCGGGGAAGTAGAGACCCAGTACTTC
cdr3_aa: CASSLTSGEVETQYF
j_call: TRBJ2-5
v_call: TRBV18
d_call: TRBD2
cdr3_length: 15
clone_size: NA

cdr3_nt: TGTGCCAGCAGTACCTCAGACAGGGTACCTTTCTTT
cdr3_aa: CASSTSDRVPFF
j_call: TRBJ1-1
v_call: TRBV28
d_call: TRBD1
cdr3_length: 12
clone_size: NA

cdr3_nt: TGTGCCACCAGTGATAAAGCTGACAGGGGGGAGCTGTTTTTT
cdr3_aa: CATSDKADRGELFF
j_call: TRBJ2-2
v_call: TRBV24-1
d_call: NA
cdr3_length: 14
clone_size: NA

cdr3_nt: TGTGCCAGCAGACAGGGGCGAGGGTATGGCTACACCTTC
cdr3_aa: CASRQGRGYGYTF
j_call: TRBJ1-2
v_call: TRBV27
d_call: TRBD1
cdr3_length: 13
clone_size: NA

cdr3_nt: TGTGCCAGCAGTTTAACAGGGATTGACATTCAGTACTTC
cdr3_aa: CASSLTGIDIQYF
j_call: TRBJ2-4
v_call: TRBV5-6
d_call: NA
cdr3_length: 13
clone_size: NA

cdr3_nt: TGTGCCACCCAATCTAATCGGGGTTCACCCCTCCACTTT
cdr3_aa: CATQSNRGSPLHF
j_call: TRBJ1-6
v_call: TRBV6-5
d_call: NA
cdr3_length: 13
clone_size: NA

cdr3_nt: TGCGCCAGCAGCGCCCCGGGTGACGGCTACACCTTC
cdr3_aa: CASSAPGDGYTF
j_call: TRBJ1-2
v_call: TRBV5-1
d_call: NA
cdr3_length: 12
clone_size: NA

cdr3_nt: TGCGCCAGCAGCCAAGCCCCAGGGGGAACCTACGAGCAGTACTTC
cdr3_aa: CASSQAPGGTYEQYF
j_call: TRBJ2-7
v_call: TRBV4-1
d_call: TRBD1
cdr3_length: 15
clone_size: NA

cdr3_nt: TGTGCCAGCAGCTTAGGACAGGGTGACGAGCAGTACTTC
cdr3_aa: CASSLGQGDEQYF
j_call: TRBJ2-7
v_call: TRBV11-2
d_call: TRBD1
cdr3_length: 13
clone_size: NA

cdr3_nt: TGTGCCAGCAGCCTTGATCTGCGCTCCTACAATGAGCAGTTCTTC
cdr3_aa: CASSLDLRSYNEQFF
j_call: TRBJ2-1
v_call: TRBV5-4
d_call: NA
cdr3_length: 15
clone_size: NA

cdr3_nt: TGTGCCAGCAGCGTAGGGGAGGGCCCCTATGGCTACACCTTC
cdr3_aa: CASSVGEGPYGYTF
j_call: TRBJ1-2
v_call: TRBV9
d_call: NA
cdr3_length: 14
clone_size: NA

cdr3_nt: TGTGCCAGCAGTGCTCGGAGGCAAGAGACCCAGTACTTC
cdr3_aa: CASSARRQETQYF
j_call: TRBJ2-5
v_call: TRBV2
d_call: NA
cdr3_length: 13
clone_size: NA

cdr3_nt: TGTGCCAGCAGCTTAAACAGGGCGGACACTGAAGCTTTCTTT
cdr3_aa: CASSLNRADTEAFF
j_call: TRBJ1-1
v_call: TRBV11-2
d_call: NA
cdr3_length: 14
clone_size: NA

cdr3_nt: TGTGCCAGCAGCAAACTTCCTATCGATAATGAAAAACTGTTTTTT
cdr3_aa: CASSKLPIDNEKLFF
j_call: TRBJ1-4
v_call: TRBV7-6
d_call: NA
cdr3_length: 15
clone_size: NA

cdr3_nt: TGTGCCAGCAGCGGATCAGGGGTTGGAAACACCATATATTTT
cdr3_aa: CASSGSGVGNTIYF
j_call: TRBJ1-3
v_call: TRBV9
d_call: NA
cdr3_length: 14
clone_size: NA

cdr3_nt: TGTGCCAGCAGCTCATCCGGGACTAGCGGCCAAGAGACCCAGTACTTC
cdr3_aa: CASSSSGTSGQETQYF
j_call: TRBJ2-5
v_call: TRBV5-8
d_call: TRBD2
cdr3_length: 16
clone_size: few

cdr3_nt: TGCGCCAGCGCCACAGGGGCTACCTACGAGCAGTACTTC
cdr3_aa: CASATGATYEQYF
j_call: TRBJ2-7
v_call: TRBV5-1
d_call: TRBD1
cdr3_length: 13
clone_size: NA

cdr3_nt: TGTGCCAGCTCGTGGACAGACCAGAACACTGAAGCTTTCTTT
cdr3_aa: CASSWTDQNTEAFF
j_call: TRBJ1-1
v_call: TRBV18
d_call: NA
cdr3_length: 14
clone_size: NA

cdr3_nt: TGTGCCACCGGGAGGGGCACAGATACGCAGTATTTT
cdr3_aa: CATGRGTDTQYF
j_call: TRBJ2-3
v_call: TRBV7-9
d_call: TRBD2
cdr3_length: 12
clone_size: NA

cdr3_nt: TGTGCCAGCAGCGCAGGTACGAACACTGAAGCTTTCTTT
cdr3_aa: CASSAGTNTEAFF
j_call: TRBJ1-1
v_call: TRBV2
d_call: NA
cdr3_length: 13
clone_size: NA

cdr3_nt: TGCAGTGCGGCACACCAAGAGACCCAGTACTTC
cdr3_aa: CSAAHQETQYF
j_call: TRBJ2-5
v_call: TRBV20-1
d_call: NA
cdr3_length: 11
clone_size: NA

cdr3_nt: TGTGCCAGCAGTCTCACAGGGAGCACTAATGAAAAACTGTTTTTT
cdr3_aa: CASSLTGSTNEKLFF
j_call: TRBJ1-4
v_call: TRBV2
d_call: NA
cdr3_length: 15
clone_size: NA

cdr3_nt: TGTGCCAGTAGTATTAGGGGAACTGAAGCTTTCTTT
cdr3_aa: CASSIRGTEAFF
j_call: TRBJ1-1
v_call: TRBV19
d_call: NA
cdr3_length: 12
clone_size: NA

cdr3_nt: TGTGCCAGCAGCGAACAGACTCCAGCGGGAGGGCCGATTCCGCTCTCGGCCAAAAACATTCAGTACTTC
cdr3_aa: CASSEQTPAGGPIPLSAKNIQYF
j_call: TRBJ2-4
v_call: TRBV21-1
d_call: NA
cdr3_length: 23
clone_size: NA

cdr3_nt: TGTGCCAGCAGCCACCGCCGGACTAGCGGGGGGGGAGAGACCCAGTACTTC
cdr3_aa: CASSHRRTSGGGETQYF
j_call: TRBJ2-5
v_call: TRBV3-1/TRBV3-2
d_call: TRBD2
cdr3_length: 17
clone_size: NA

cdr3_nt: TGTGCCAGCAGTCTCCAGCGGAACTATGGCTACACCTTC
cdr3_aa: CASSLQRNYGYTF
j_call: TRBJ1-2
v_call: TRBV28
d_call: NA
cdr3_length: 13
clone_size: NA

cdr3_nt: TGTGCCAGCAGTTGGACAGGGCATTATGGCTACACCTTC
cdr3_aa: CASSWTGHYGYTF
j_call: TRBJ1-2
v_call: TRBV12-3/TRBV12-4
d_call: TRBD1
cdr3_length: 13
clone_size: NA

cdr3_nt: TGTGCCAGCAGCTTAGACAGATACAATGAGCAGTTCTTC
cdr3_aa: CASSLDRYNEQFF
j_call: TRBJ2-1
v_call: TRBV7-3
d_call: NA
cdr3_length: 13
clone_size: NA

cdr3_nt: TGCGCCAGCAGCCTCGGACTAGCGGAAGCCGATGAGCAGTTCTTC
cdr3_aa: CASSLGLAEADEQFF
j_call: TRBJ2-1
v_call: TRBV5-1
d_call: TRBD2
cdr3_length: 15
clone_size: once

cdr3_nt: TGCGCCAGCAGCGTAAGACTAGTTCTTGCGGGCAATGAGCAGTTCTTC
cdr3_aa: CASSVRLVLAGNEQFF
j_call: TRBJ2-1
v_call: TRBV5-1
d_call: NA
cdr3_length: 16
clone_size: NA

cdr3_nt: TGTGCCAGCAGCTTATTGTCGGGGACTAGCGGGGAGGGGGAGACCCAGTACTTC
cdr3_aa: CASSLLSGTSGEGETQYF
j_call: TRBJ2-5
v_call: TRBV7-3
d_call: TRBD2
cdr3_length: 18
clone_size: NA

cdr3_nt: TGCGCCAGCAGCTTGGTGCGCGAAACTTACGACACCGGGGAGCTGTTTTTT
cdr3_aa: CASSLVRETYDTGELFF
j_call: TRBJ2-2
v_call: TRBV5-1
d_call: NA
cdr3_length: 17
clone_size: once

cdr3_nt: TGTGCCAGCAGCGCAGTCGGGAGCAACAGTGAGCAGTTCTTC
cdr3_aa: CASSAVGSNSEQFF
j_call: TRBJ2-1
v_call: TRBV11-2
d_call: NA
cdr3_length: 14
clone_size: NA

cdr3_nt: TGTGCCAGCTCACCGCTACCGGGCGGGAGTTCAGAGACCCAGTACTTC
cdr3_aa: CASSPLPGGSSETQYF
j_call: TRBJ2-5
v_call: TRBV18
d_call: TRBD2
cdr3_length: 16
clone_size: NA

cdr3_nt: TGCGCCAGCAGCCAAGATACTATCGGGGGGTACGAGCAGTACTTC
cdr3_aa: CASSQDTIGGYEQYF
j_call: TRBJ2-7
v_call: TRBV4-3
d_call: TRBD2
cdr3_length: 15
clone_size: NA

cdr3_nt: TGCGCCAGCAGCTTCTCCCCCGGGACTAGCGGCTTCACAGATACGCAGTATTTT
cdr3_aa: CASSFSPGTSGFTDTQYF
j_call: TRBJ2-3
v_call: TRBV5-1
d_call: TRBD2
cdr3_length: 18
clone_size: NA

cdr3_nt: TGTGCCAGCAGTCCACTTCAGGCGAACGGAAACACCATATATTTT
cdr3_aa: CASSPLQANGNTIYF
j_call: TRBJ1-3
v_call: TRBV6-2/TRBV6-3
d_call: NA
cdr3_length: 15
clone_size: NA

cdr3_nt: TGTGCCAGCAGTTACACGGGACTAGCGGGGACAGATACGCAGTATTTT
cdr3_aa: CASSYTGLAGTDTQYF
j_call: TRBJ2-3
v_call: TRBV6-2/TRBV6-3
d_call: TRBD2
cdr3_length: 16
clone_size: NA

cdr3_nt: TGTGCCAGCAGTACCACGACAGGGGCTGGTGAGCAGTTCTTC
cdr3_aa: CASSTTTGAGEQFF
j_call: TRBJ2-1
v_call: TRBV6-5
d_call: TRBD1
cdr3_length: 14
clone_size: NA